This TCR beta chain appears in the sequencing data of a study of blood T cell repertoires in COVID-19. Across the study: T cells, B-cell-depleted T cells, or PBMCs supplied cDNA or gDNA.

The ends lost 2 bases at V and 6 bases at J; junction bases unmatched: 10. The CDR3 covers 16 residues. Germline lookup yields CDR1 SGHTA and CDR2 FQGNSA. This table comes from immunoSEQ multiplex PCR, and its TCRdb copy is limited to in-frame clones, with some not included. The data show 100,000 to 150,000 clones, around 83% seen once. The sequenced material came from peripheral blood. This TCR was sampled from a man between 60 and 75 years old with acute or convalescent COVID-19. The V call is TRBV7-2, the J call TRBJ1-5; 7 positions match TRBD1. Here the CDR3 DNA reads TGTGCCAGCAGCTTATACGCCAGGGGGTTTGGTCAGCCCCAGCATTTT. Residues: CASSLYARGFGQPQHF.